The 20 T cell receptor beta chains below all came from one sample that was sequenced in a study of patients and donors after allogeneic stem cell transplantation. TCRdb itself ran the RT-PCR reads through MiXCR, one entry per CDR3 protein. The sample has about 200,000 distinct CDR3 sequences; around 40% are singletons. Material for sequencing was blood, either unsorted or a sorted T cell fraction (not recorded which). Receptor source: a human donor who was either an allogeneic HSCT recipient or a stem cell or donor lymphocyte infusion donor (not recorded which). It is not recorded whose cells these are; they may come from a transplant donor.

This chain connects TRBV25-1 to TRBJ1-4, with D possibly being TRBD1 (6 bases). CDR1 MGHDK and CDR2 SYGVNS come from the germline V gene. The CDR3 length is 15 residues. The ends were cut back, 1 base at V and 5 bases at J, with 11 bases in the middle. The CDR3 is CASSEWRGQNEKLFF. CDR3 coding DNA: TGTGCCAGCAGTGAATGGCGGGGGCAGAATGAAAAACTGTTTTTT.

V gene TRBV5-1 combines with J gene TRBJ2-2; D is possibly TRBD1 (6 bases). The CDR3 totals 15 residues. Germline V gene data show CDR1 as SGHRS and CDR2 as YFSETQ. The V end lost 9 bases, the J end lost 4 bases, and 19 bases lay between the germline ends. In nucleotides, the CDR3 is TGCGCCACTGCCGGGACATCCTCGGGCACCGGGGAGCTGTTTTTT. As protein: CATAGTSSGTGELFF.

The table lists this clonotype with a few counts. The CDR3 DNA reads as TGTGCCATCATGGGGGACAGCCCTGACTCTGGAAACACCATATATTTT. Translating gives CAIMGDSPDSGNTIYF. The gene calls are TRBV10-3 and TRBJ1-3, with TRBD1 matching over 7 bases. CDR1 ENHRY and CDR2 SYGVKD come from the germline V gene. The CDR3 has 16 residues. V lost 7 bases to trimming and J lost 0 bases; unmatched junction nucleotides: 9.

This clonotype occurred a few times. CDR3 coding DNA: TGTGCCAGCAGCCCAAAACGACGGAACCTCTATGGCTACACCTTC. Encoded protein: CASSPKRRNLYGYTF. This chain joins TRBV6-2 or TRBV6-3 and TRBJ1-2; no reliable D call. V gave up 6 bases and J gave up 4 bases, with 18 bases separating them. The CDR3 sequence is 15 residues long. CDR1 is MNHEY, CDR2 SVGEGT, per germline.

This clonotype was picked up one time. This chain uses TRBV3-1 with TRBJ2-5; 9 nucleotides agree with TRBD2. V trimming: 4 bases; J trimming: 3 bases; junction bases outside the gene matches: 6. In germline, CDR1 is LGHDT, CDR2 YNNKEL (reference sequence). The CDR3 runs 15 residues. This chain's CDR3 is CASSRSAGGKETQYF. In nucleotides, the CDR3 is TGTGCCAGCAGCCGAAGCGCGGGGGGGAAAGAGACCCAGTACTTC.

The chain uses TRBV5-1 and TRBJ2-4, with D possibly TRBD2 on 6 matching bases. Trimming removed 1 base from V and 6 bases from J, with 17 bases in between. Germline lookup yields CDR1 SGHRS and CDR2 YFSETQ. The CDR3 runs 16 residues. The chain's CDR3 is CASSLRIAGSRNIQYF. The CDR3, as DNA: TGCGCCAGCAGCTTGAGGATTGCGGGGAGTAGAAACATTCAGTACTTC.

This clonotype has only a few counts. The V gene is TRBV5-1, the J gene TRBJ2-3; perhaps TRBD1 as D (5 bases). This CDR3 comprises 15 residues. Germline V lookup: CDR1 SGHRS, CDR2 YFSETQ. V gave up 0 bases and J gave up 2 bases, with 10 bases separating them. The CDR3 DNA is TGCGCCAGCAGCTTGGGGGGCCTGACCACAGATACGCAGTATTTT. Protein sequence: CASSLGGLTTDTQYF.

This clonotype was recorded a few times. The chain employs TRBV20-1 and TRBJ1-2; D remains unclear. Germline CDR1 reads DFQATT; CDR2 reads SNEGSKA (reference sequence). The CDR3 loop spans 12 amino acids. V lost 2 bases and J lost 7, with 11 bases in between. The CDR3 DNA is TGCAGTGCTAGACCCTGGGGTTCTGGCTACACCTTC. Translation gives CSARPWGSGYTF.

The chain carries TRBV6-5 and TRBJ1-1; 9 positions match TRBD1. Trimming removed 6 bases from V and 3 bases from J; junction bases left unmatched: 8. The germline CDR1 and CDR2 sequences are MNHEY and SVGAGI. The CDR3 runs 15 residues. CDR3 amino acids: CASRPGQGADTEAFF. The CDR3 DNA reads TGTGCCAGCAGACCGGGACAGGGAGCGGACACTGAAGCTTTCTTT.

In its sample, this clonotype was seen a few times. J is TRBJ2-3 and V is TRBV6-5; tentatively, D is TRBD2 (6 bases). Between the trimmed V and J ends, which lost 1 base and 6 bases, there was a span of 11 bases. Germline CDR1 is MNHEY and CDR2 is SVGAGI. The CDR3 is 14 residues long. CDR3 sequence: CASSYWGVGDTQYF. CDR3 sequence (DNA): TGTGCCAGCAGTTACTGGGGGGTTGGGGATACGCAGTATTTT.

This clonotype was seen more than once but under ten times. The rearrangement joins TRBV12-3 or TRBV12-4 to TRBJ1-2, with 9 bases matching TRBD1. The CDR3 covers 12 residues. J was trimmed by 7 bases and V by 6 bases; bases with no gene match: 3. CDR3: CASSGQGFGYTF. The CDR3 coding sequence is TGTGCCAGCAGCGGACAGGGGTTTGGCTACACCTTC.

The V call is TRBV10-3, the J call TRBJ1-1; D is ambiguous. V was pared by 5 bases and J by 1 base, with 8 bases between. The length of the CDR3 is 13 residues. The germline V gene encodes CDR1 ENHRY and CDR2 SYGVKD. The CDR3 spells CAISMGENTEAFF. CDR3 nucleotides: TGTGCCATCAGTATGGGAGAGAACACTGAAGCTTTCTTT.

This chain joins TRBV5-1 and TRBJ1-2; D is possibly TRBD1 (6 bases). Germline lookup yields CDR1 SGHRS and CDR2 YFSETQ. The V end lost 0 bases, the J end lost 4 bases, and 13 bases lay between the germline ends. The CDR3 runs to 15 residues. This CDR3 reads CASSLAPGQPYGYTF. The CDR3 nucleotides read TGCGCCAGCAGCTTGGCCCCCGGACAGCCCTATGGCTACACCTTC. The variable domain in full, completed from reference TRBV5-1 and TRBJ1-2, reads KAGVTQTPRYLIKTRGQQVTLSCSPISGHRSVSWYQQTPGQGLQFLFEYFSETQRNKGNFPGRFSGRQFSNSRSEMNVSTLELGDSALYLCASSLAPGQPYGYTFGSGTRLTVV.

The chain has TRBV12-3 or TRBV12-4 and TRBJ2-7, with D unclear. V lost 4 bases and J lost 3, with 10 bases in between. There are 13 residues in the CDR3. CDR3 nucleotides: TGTGCCAGCAGTTCCCTTGAGATCTACGAGCAGTACTTC. Translating gives CASSSLEIYEQYF.

The genes are TRBV28 and TRBJ1-2; D not resolved. Germline values: CDR1 MDHEN, CDR2 SYDVKM. Trimming took off 2 bases at V and 5 bases at J, with 12 bases between the two ends. This CDR3 is built from 14 residues. CDR3 sequence reads: CASSLNLMGYGYTF. In DNA, the CDR3 is TGTGCCAGCAGTTTAAATCTGATGGGGTATGGCTACACCTTC.

This clonotype was picked up one time. CDR3 bases: TGTGCCAGCAGTGGTGGTGAGCAGTTCTTC. Protein product: CASSGGEQFF. The chain combines TRBV25-1 with TRBJ2-1; no firm D call. Germline V gene data show CDR1 as MGHDK and CDR2 as SYGVNS. This CDR3 comprises 10 residues. V lost 4 bases and J lost 9, with 4 bases in between.

This clonotype was detected a few times. This sequence joins TRBV12-3 or TRBV12-4 and TRBJ1-3; D ambiguous. The CDR3 length is 14 residues. Trimming left V 5 bases short and J 2 bases short, with 10 bases between. Here the CDR3 reads CASSDWTAGNTIYF. CDR3 DNA sequence: TGTGCCAGCAGTGATTGGACCGCTGGAAACACCATATATTTT.

The chain combines TRBV5-1 with TRBJ1-1; 10 bases are shared with TRBD1. The CDR3 has 15 residues. The germline V gene has CDR1 SGHRS and CDR2 YFSETQ. Trimming cost V 4 bases and J 4 bases; bases outside gene matches: 7. This CDR3 reads CASSLLRTGGTEAFF. The CDR3 nucleotides read TGCGCCAGCAGCCTATTAAGGACAGGGGGCACTGAAGCTTTCTTT.

In this sample, this clonotype turned up a few times. The chain recombines TRBV20-1 with TRBJ1-4; tentative D call: TRBD1 (5 bases). The V end was cut by 2 bases, the J end by 10 bases, with 11 bases between. Germline V lookup: CDR1 DFQATT, CDR2 SNEGSKA (reference sequence). This CDR3 contains 12 residues. CDR3 sequence (DNA): TGCAGTGCTAGACAGGATCAGGGAAAACTGTTTTTT. It yields the protein CSARQDQGKLFF.

The chain carries TRBV7-9 and TRBJ1-6, with 7 bases matching TRBD1. The germline V gene encodes CDR1 SEHNR and CDR2 FQNEAQ (reference sequence). V dropped 5 bases and J dropped 7; count of bases not matched to a gene: 8. The CDR3 runs 15 residues. The CDR3 nucleotides are TGTGCCAGCAGCCCGAGGGGGCTGCAAAATTCACCCCTCCACTTT. This sequence encodes CASSPRGLQNSPLHF. Variable domain in full (rest from reference TRBV7-9 and TRBJ1-6): DTGVSQNPRHKITKRGQNVTFRCDPISEHNRLYWYRQTLGQGPEFLTYFQNEAQLEKSRLLSDRFSAERPKGSFSTLEIQRTEQGDSAMYLCASSPRGLQNSPLHFGNGTRLTVT.